The clone carrying this TCR beta chain has just one count. This may stem from a read error, because a much larger clone lies one nucleotide away. This entry belongs to a study of molecular identifiers for immune sequencing clone quantification. The CDR3 is 15 residues long. Germline loops: CDR1 SGDLS, CDR2 YYNGEE. Each CDR3 protein gets one entry after TCRdb re-called the PCR reads with MiXCR. The sample records about 70,000 distinct CDR3 sequences, 18% being singletons. The genes are TRBV9 and TRBJ2-7; the D gene is possibly TRBD2 (6 bases). Sequenced material: naive CD8+ T cells from blood, with Jurkat cell RNA spiked in. Regarding subset: FACS-sorted CD8+CD4-CCR7+CD45RA+ naive T cells. This receptor was obtained from a human donor in good health. Some libraries in this study had Jurkat cell RNA spiked in. The chain's CDR3 is CASSGPNQRVYVQYF. The CDR3 coding sequence is TGTGCCAGCAGCGGTCCGAATCAGCGGGTCTACGTGCAGTACTTC.